This TCR beta chain was profiled in a study of identical twins. Study findings and constraints: Models predicted too little out-of-frame TCR alpha sharing in monozygotic twins.

V lost 5 bases and J lost 5, with 15 bases in between. CDR3 length: 14 amino acids. Unique molecular identifiers were present on the cDNA, which also gained a universal primer site by template switching. Each CDR3 protein gets one entry after TCRdb re-called the 5' RACE reads with MiXCR. The sample holds over 250,000 distinct CDR3 sequences; 8% to 9.5% are singletons and the top ten take 6% to 8.5%. This clonotype was counted a few times. Its antigen is not known. The data also belong to a second study, concerning yellow fever vaccine responses in identical twins.

The gene calls are TRBV12-3 or TRBV12-4 and TRBJ2-5; D gene ambiguous. Sequencing was done on a sample of CD8+ T cells sorted from blood. This clonotype originated in a woman under 30 in good health. CDR3 sequence: CASSPGPFGETQYF. DNA for the CDR3: TGTGCCAGCAGTCCTGGGCCCTTTGGGGAGACCCAGTACTTC.